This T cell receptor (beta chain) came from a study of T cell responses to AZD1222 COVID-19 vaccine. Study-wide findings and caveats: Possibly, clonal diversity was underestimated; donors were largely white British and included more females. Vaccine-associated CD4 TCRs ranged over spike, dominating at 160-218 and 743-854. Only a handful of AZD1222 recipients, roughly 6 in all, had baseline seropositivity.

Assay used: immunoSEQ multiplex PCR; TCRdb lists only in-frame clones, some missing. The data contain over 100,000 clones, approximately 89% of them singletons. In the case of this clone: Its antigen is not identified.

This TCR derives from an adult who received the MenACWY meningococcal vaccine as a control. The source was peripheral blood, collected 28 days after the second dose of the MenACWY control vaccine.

In DNA form, the CDR3 reads TGTGCCAGCAGTTTATACGGGGGGGATCCCTCCTACAATGAGCAGTTCTTC. This translates into CASSLYGGDPSYNEQFF. The rearrangement joins TRBV27 to TRBJ2-1, with 8 bases fitting TRBD2. The V segment lost 1 base and the J segment 0 bases; nucleotides outside the gene matches: 5. This CDR3 spans 17 amino acids. Per the germline V gene, CDR1 is MNHEY and CDR2 is SMNVEV (reference sequence).